These 6 T cell receptor beta chains share one sample of origin, sequenced in a study of T cell changes during pregnancy in multiple sclerosis. Profiled with immunoSEQ multiplex PCR; TCRdb holds only in-frame clones, not every one. The sample yields tens of thousands of clones, around 92% seen once. The specimen comprised CD8+ T cells from peripheral blood mononuclear cells, sampled in the third trimester of pregnancy. These receptors originate from a female donor in good health, enrolled as a control in a pregnancy study.

This chain uses TRBV6-5 with TRBJ1-3; tentative D call: TRBD1 (5 bases). V was trimmed by 8 bases and J by 2 bases, leaving 10 bases between them. Germline V CDR1 and CDR2: MNHEY, SVGAGI. The CDR3 spans 13 residues. The CDR3 loop reads CASVETAGNTIYF. DNA of the CDR3: TGTGCCAGCGTAGAGACAGCTGGAAACACCATATATTTT.

This clone was seen once. The V call is TRBV10-3, the J call TRBJ2-2; TRBD1 matches 8 bases. The length of the CDR3 is 14 residues. Germline loops: CDR1 ENHRY, CDR2 SYGVKD. V lost 7 bases, J lost 2 bases, and 3 bases stayed unmatched. CDR3 coding DNA: TGTGCCATCAACGACAGGGGAAACACCGGGGAGCTGTTTTTT. Translated: CAINDRGNTGELFF.

This chain uses TRBV30 with TRBJ1-1; D is undetermined. CDR3 size: 13 residues. Trimming removed 1 base from V and 1 base from J, with 7 bases in between. Germline V gene data show CDR1 as GTSNPN and CDR2 as SVGIG (reference sequence). The CDR3 sequence is CAWSDRQNTEAFF. CDR3 coding DNA: TGTGCCTGGAGTGACAGACAGAACACTGAAGCTTTCTTT.

The rearrangement links TRBV21-1 to TRBJ1-1. TRBV21-1 is marked as a pseudogene. CDR3 length: 13 residues. The CDR3 here is CASSFGGITEAFF. As DNA, the CDR3 is TGTGCCAGCAGCTTCGGAGGAATCACTGAAGCTTTCTTT.

J is TRBJ1-2 and V is TRBV4-1, with D tentatively TRBD1 (6 bases). CDR3 length: 19 amino acids. The V and J ends lost 0 bases and 0 bases respectively, with 20 bases between them. CDR1 and CDR2 from the germline V gene are MGHRA and YSYEKL. DNA for the CDR3: TGCGCCAGCAGCCAAGAAGCTTCGGGGGGCAAGACAACTAACTATGGCTACACCTTC. It yields the protein CASSQEASGGKTTNYGYTF.

The chain couples TRBV7-9 to TRBJ2-5, with 9 bases aligning to TRBD1. Germline V gene data show CDR1 as SEHNR and CDR2 as FQNEAQ (reference sequence). V was pared by 5 bases and J by 5 bases, with 15 bases of the junction left unmatched. The CDR3 has 17 amino acids. The CDR3 spells CASSPLSVIGQGETQYF. The CDR3 DNA reads as TGTGCCAGCAGCCCCCTCTCGGTTATTGGACAGGGGGAGACCCAGTACTTC.